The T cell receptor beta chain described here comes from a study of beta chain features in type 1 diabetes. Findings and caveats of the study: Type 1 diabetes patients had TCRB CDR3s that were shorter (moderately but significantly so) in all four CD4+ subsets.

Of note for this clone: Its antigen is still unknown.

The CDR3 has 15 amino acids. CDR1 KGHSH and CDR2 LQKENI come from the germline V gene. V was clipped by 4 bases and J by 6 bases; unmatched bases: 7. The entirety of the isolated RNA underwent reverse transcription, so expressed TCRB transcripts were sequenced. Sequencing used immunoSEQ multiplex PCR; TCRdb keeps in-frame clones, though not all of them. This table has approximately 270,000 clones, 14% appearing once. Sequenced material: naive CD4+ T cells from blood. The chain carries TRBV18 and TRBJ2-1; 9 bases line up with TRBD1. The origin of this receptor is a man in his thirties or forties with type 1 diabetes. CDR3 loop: CASSRLRTGVNEQFF. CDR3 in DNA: TGTGCCAGCTCACGACTACGGACAGGGGTCAATGAGCAGTTCTTC.